These 3 T cell receptor beta chains originate from one sample sequenced in a study of blood T cell repertoires in COVID-19. Libraries were prepared by immunoSEQ multiplex PCR; TCRdb keeps only in-frame clonotypes and omits some of them. The sample includes about 150,000 clones, 75% to 90% of them seen just once. The sample taken for sequencing was peripheral blood. The receptors shown here come from a woman aged 55-69 years with active COVID-19.

The chain carries TRBV19 and TRBJ1-4; unclear D gene. The ends were cut back, 6 bases at V and 6 bases at J, with 8 bases in the middle. Germline V gene data show CDR1 as LNHDA and CDR2 as SQIVND (reference sequence). The CDR3 length is 12 residues. For the CDR3, the DNA is TGTGCCAGTAGACTGAGGGATGAAAAACTGTTTTTT. It codes for CASRLRDEKLFF.

This sequence joins TRBV18 and TRBJ1-2; no reliable D call. V was trimmed by 5 bases and J by 7 bases, leaving 17 bases between them. The germline gives CDR1 KGHSH, CDR2 LQKENI. The CDR3 length is 14 residues. The CDR3 sequence is CASSGDGPEAGYTF. For the CDR3, the DNA is TGTGCCAGCTCAGGAGACGGTCCGGAGGCTGGCTACACCTTC.

The chain recombines TRBV5-1 with TRBJ2-7; 8 nucleotides agree with TRBD1. Germline V gene data show CDR1 as SGHRS and CDR2 as YFSETQ. J was trimmed by 4 bases and V by 0 bases; bases with no gene match: 3. CDR3 length equals 14 residues. CDR3 bases: TGCGCCAGCAGCTTGGATGGACAGGGATACGAGCAGTACTTC. Translating gives CASSLDGQGYEQYF.